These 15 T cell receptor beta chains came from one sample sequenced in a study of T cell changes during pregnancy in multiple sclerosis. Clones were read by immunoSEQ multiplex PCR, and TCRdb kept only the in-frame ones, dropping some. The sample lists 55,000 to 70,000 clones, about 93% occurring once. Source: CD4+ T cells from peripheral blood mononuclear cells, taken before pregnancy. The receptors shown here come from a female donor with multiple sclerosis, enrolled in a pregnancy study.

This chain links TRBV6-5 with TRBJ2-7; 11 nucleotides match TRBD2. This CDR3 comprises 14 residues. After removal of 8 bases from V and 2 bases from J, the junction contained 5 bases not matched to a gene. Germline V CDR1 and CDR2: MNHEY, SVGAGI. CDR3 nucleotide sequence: TGTGCCAGCGGGACACTAGCGGGAGCCTACGAGCAGTACTTC. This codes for CASGTLAGAYEQYF.

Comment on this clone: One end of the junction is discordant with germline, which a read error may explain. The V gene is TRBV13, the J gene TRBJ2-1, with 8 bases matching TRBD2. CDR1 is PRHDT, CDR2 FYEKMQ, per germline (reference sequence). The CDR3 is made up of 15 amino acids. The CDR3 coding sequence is TGTGCCAGCAGCCTAGGCTGGACTAGCAACAATGAGCAGTTCTTC. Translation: CASSLGWTSNNEQFF.

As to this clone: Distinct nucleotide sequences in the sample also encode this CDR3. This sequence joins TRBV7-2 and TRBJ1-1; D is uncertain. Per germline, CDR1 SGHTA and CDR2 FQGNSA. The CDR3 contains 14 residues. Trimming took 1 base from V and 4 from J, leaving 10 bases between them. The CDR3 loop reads CASSLGGVSTEAFF. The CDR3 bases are TGTGCCAGCAGCTTAGGGGGAGTGAGCACTGAAGCTTTCTTT.

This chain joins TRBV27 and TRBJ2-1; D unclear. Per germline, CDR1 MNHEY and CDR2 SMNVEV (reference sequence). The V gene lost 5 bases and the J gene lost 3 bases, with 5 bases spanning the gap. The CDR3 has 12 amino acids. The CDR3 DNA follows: TGTGCCAGCAGTAGACTCTACAATGAGCAGTTCTTC. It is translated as CASSRLYNEQFF.

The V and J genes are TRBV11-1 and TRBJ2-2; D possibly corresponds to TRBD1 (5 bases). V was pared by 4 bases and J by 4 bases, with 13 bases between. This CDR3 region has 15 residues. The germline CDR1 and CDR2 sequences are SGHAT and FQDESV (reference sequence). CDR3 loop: CASSSGILGTGELFF. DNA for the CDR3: TGTGCCAGCAGCTCAGGGATTCTTGGCACCGGGGAGCTGTTTTTT. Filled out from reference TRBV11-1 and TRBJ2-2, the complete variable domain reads EAEVAQSPRYKITEKSQAVAFWCDPISGHATLYWYRQILGQGPELLVQFQDESVVDDSQLPKDRFSAERLKGVDSTLKIQPAELGDSAMYLCASSSGILGTGELFFGEGSRLTVL.

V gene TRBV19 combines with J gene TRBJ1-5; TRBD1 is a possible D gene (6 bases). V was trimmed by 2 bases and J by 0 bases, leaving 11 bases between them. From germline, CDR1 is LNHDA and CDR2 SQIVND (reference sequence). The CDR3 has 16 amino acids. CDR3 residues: CASSISPGVSNQPQHF. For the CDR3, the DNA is TGTGCCAGTAGTATATCCCCAGGGGTTAGCAATCAGCCCCAGCATTTT.

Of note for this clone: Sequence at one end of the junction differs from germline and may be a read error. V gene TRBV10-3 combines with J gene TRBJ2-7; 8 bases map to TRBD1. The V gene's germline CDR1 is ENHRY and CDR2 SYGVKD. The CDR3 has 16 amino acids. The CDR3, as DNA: TGTGCCACCAGTTTTGCTTTAGGACAGGGATCTTACGAGCAGTACTTC. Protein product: CATSFALGQGSYEQYF.

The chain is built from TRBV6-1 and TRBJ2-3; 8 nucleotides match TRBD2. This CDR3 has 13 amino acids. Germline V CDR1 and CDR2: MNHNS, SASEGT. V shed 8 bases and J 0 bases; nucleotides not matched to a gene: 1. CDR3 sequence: CASGTRSTDTQYF. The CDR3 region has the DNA TGTGCCAGCGGGACTAGAAGCACAGATACGCAGTATTTT.

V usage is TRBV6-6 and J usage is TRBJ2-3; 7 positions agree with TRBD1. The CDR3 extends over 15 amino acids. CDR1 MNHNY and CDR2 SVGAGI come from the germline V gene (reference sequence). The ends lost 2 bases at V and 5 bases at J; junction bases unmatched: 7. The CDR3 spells CASSYGQGDVDTQYF. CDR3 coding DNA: TGTGCCAGCAGTTACGGGCAGGGGGATGTAGATACGCAGTATTTT.

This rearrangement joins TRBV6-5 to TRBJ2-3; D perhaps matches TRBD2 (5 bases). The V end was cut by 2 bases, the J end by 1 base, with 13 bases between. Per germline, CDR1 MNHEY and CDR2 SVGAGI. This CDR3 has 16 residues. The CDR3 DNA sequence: TGTGCCAGCAGTTACCGGACTGGGCGGGGCACAGATACGCAGTATTTT. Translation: CASSYRTGRGTDTQYF.

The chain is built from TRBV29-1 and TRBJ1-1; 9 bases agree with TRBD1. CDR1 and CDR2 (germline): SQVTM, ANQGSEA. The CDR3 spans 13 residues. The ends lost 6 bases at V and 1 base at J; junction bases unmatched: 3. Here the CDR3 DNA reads TGCAGCGTCTGGACAGGGGCGAACACTGAAGCTTTCTTT. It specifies CSVWTGANTEAFF.

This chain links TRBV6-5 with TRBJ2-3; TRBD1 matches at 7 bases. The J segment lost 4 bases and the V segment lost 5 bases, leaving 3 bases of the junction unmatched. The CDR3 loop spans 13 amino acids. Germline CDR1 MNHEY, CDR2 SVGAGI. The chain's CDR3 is CASSRDSADTQYF. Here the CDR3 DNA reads TGTGCCAGCAGTCGGGACAGTGCAGATACGCAGTATTTT.

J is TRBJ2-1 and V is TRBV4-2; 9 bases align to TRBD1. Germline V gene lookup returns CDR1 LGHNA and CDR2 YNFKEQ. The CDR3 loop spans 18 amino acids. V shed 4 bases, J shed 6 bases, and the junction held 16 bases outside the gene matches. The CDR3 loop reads CASSLGGGGTGIPNEQFF. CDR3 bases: TGTGCCAGCAGCCTAGGGGGGGGAGGGACAGGGATCCCCAATGAGCAGTTCTTC.

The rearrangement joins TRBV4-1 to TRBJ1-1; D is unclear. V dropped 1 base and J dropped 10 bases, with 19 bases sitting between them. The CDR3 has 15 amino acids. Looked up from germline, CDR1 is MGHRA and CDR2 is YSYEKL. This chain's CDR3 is CASSQGFREGVVAFF. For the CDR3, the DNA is TGCGCCAGCAGCCAAGGATTTAGGGAGGGAGTTGTAGCTTTCTTT.

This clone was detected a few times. The CDR3 loop reads CASSLDGTNTDTQYF. The CDR3 DNA reads TGCGCCAGCAGCTTGGACGGGACTAACACAGATACGCAGTATTTT. V and J are TRBV5-1 and TRBJ2-3; TRBD2 agrees at 7 bases. This CDR3 is built from 15 residues. CDR1 is SGHRS, CDR2 YFSETQ, per germline. J was trimmed by 2 bases and V by 0 bases; bases with no gene match: 3.